The clone carrying this T cell receptor beta chain has just one count. Its antigen is unidentified. The CDR3 covers 11 residues. Trimming left V 5 bases short and J 8 bases short, with 12 bases between. The V gene's germline CDR1 is SQVTM and CDR2 ANQGSEA. The data belong to a study of cytomegalovirus exposure and HLA in healthy donors. About the study: One earlier analysis, a look at about 179 million T cells, found 117 million unique TCR beta sequences.

The study, taken as a whole, reports: An assumption of roughly uniform sequencing depth across donors underlay the presence/absence analyses. Available immune exposure information covered CMV serostatus only.

It was with 60 Vbeta and 13 Jbeta primers that the PCR ran. Repertoires were generated with immunoSEQ multiplex PCR, while TCRdb's copy carries only in-frame clones and drops some. The sample yields approximately 120,000 clones, more than 75% seen once. The TCR comes from an older woman in good health and CMV-seropositive. The sequenced material came from PBMCs. The gene calls are TRBV29-1 and TRBJ1-1; tentative D call: TRBD1 (6 bases). CDR3 sequence reads: CSVTGSREAFF. CDR3 sequence (DNA): TGCAGCGTTACAGGGAGTAGGGAAGCTTTCTTT.